The 30 T cell receptor beta chains below were found in one sample sequenced in a study of CD8+CD57+ T cells in acquired aplastic anemia. Genomic DNA provided the template from which TCR beta VDJ and CDR3 profiles were obtained. TCRdb re-called the reads with MiXCR, one entry per CDR3 protein. This table has fewer than 200,000 distinct CDR3 sequences, 55% to 80% appearing once. The specimen was sorted CD4+, CD8+, or CD8+CD57+ T cells (not recorded which) from PBMCs. These receptors were taken from a human donor in good health.

The V call is TRBV2, the J call TRBJ2-1; TRBD2 is a possible D gene (6 bases). This CDR3 spans 14 amino acids. The germline CDR1 and CDR2 sequences are SNHLY and FYNNEI. V was pared by 6 bases and J by 10 bases, with 19 bases between. This chain's CDR3 is CASSPGLTYREQFF. The CDR3 region has the DNA TGTGCCAGCAGCCCGGGACTTACTTACAGAGAGCAGTTCTTC. Drawing the rest from reference TRBV2 and TRBJ2-1, the complete variable domain is EPEVTQTPSHQVTQMGQEVILRCVPISNHLYFYWYRQILGQKVEFLVSFYNNEISEKSEIFDDQFSVERPDGSNFTLKIRSTKLEDSAMYFCASSPGLTYREQFFGPGTRLTVL.

The rearrangement joins TRBV7-2 to TRBJ2-7; 10 nucleotides agree with TRBD1. The germline V gene encodes CDR1 SGHTA and CDR2 FQGNSA. The trim removed 5 bases at V and 2 bases at J, leaving 6 bases unmatched. The CDR3 extends over 15 amino acids. CDR3 in DNA: TGTGCCAGCAGCGCGGTCGGACAGGGGGCCTACGAGCAGTACTTC. Translated: CASSAVGQGAYEQYF.

This clonotype was detected ten times or more. The chain links TRBV30 to TRBJ2-7; D not certain. The V gene lost 5 bases and the J gene lost 4 bases, with 12 bases spanning the gap. The CDR3 runs 12 residues. Germline CDR1 and CDR2: GTSNPN and SVGIG (reference sequence). The CDR3 DNA follows: TGTGCCTGGGGCGACGGAATATACGAGCAGTACTTC. As protein: CAWGDGIYEQYF.

The sample holds a few counts of this clonotype. The chain recombines TRBV19 with TRBJ1-6; a possible D gene is TRBD1 (5 bases). In germline, CDR1 is LNHDA, CDR2 SQIVND (reference sequence). V was cut by 4 bases and J by 16 bases, with 14 bases left in between. The CDR3 is 12 amino acids. In nucleotides, the CDR3 is TGTGCCAGTAGTAAGGGGCGCGGGGGTCTCCACTTT. It encodes CASSKGRGGLHF.

V gene TRBV7-3 combines with J gene TRBJ1-1; D remains unclear. Germline CDR1 is SGHTA and CDR2 is FQGTGA. The CDR3 is 13 residues long. The V end was cut by 1 base, the J end by 7 bases, with 10 bases between. The chain's CDR3 is CASSLRPTGEAFF. Written as DNA, the CDR3 is TGTGCCAGCAGCTTAAGACCGACGGGTGAAGCTTTCTTT.

In DNA form, the CDR3 reads TGCAGTGCTAGGGGTAACTCCTACAATGAGCAGTTCTTC. It codes for CSARGNSYNEQFF. This chain connects TRBV20-1 to TRBJ2-1; unclear D gene. The CDR3 has 13 amino acids. V lost 3 bases, J lost 0 bases, and 6 bases lay in between. The V gene's germline CDR1 is DFQATT and CDR2 SNEGSKA (reference sequence).

The chain uses TRBV7-8 and TRBJ2-1; D is unclear. The CDR3 contains 12 residues. Trimming took 0 bases from V and 10 from J, leaving 7 bases between them. Germline V gene sequence: CDR1 SGHVS, CDR2 FQNEAQ. The DNA for the CDR3 is TGTGCCAGCAGCTTAGCGGGATTGGAGCAGTTCTTC. Its protein is CASSLAGLEQFF.

This rearrangement joins TRBV20-1 to TRBJ1-6; TRBD1 is a possible D gene (5 bases). In germline, CDR1 is DFQATT, CDR2 SNEGSKA (reference sequence). V shed 0 bases and J shed 10 bases, with 16 bases lying between them. The length of the CDR3 is 15 residues. The DNA of the CDR3 is TGCAGTGCTAGAGATGTAGGGGTCGGATCATCACCCCTCCACTTT. Residues: CSARDVGVGSSPLHF.

This clonotype has at least ten counts. The chain carries TRBV20-1 and TRBJ2-7, with 7 positions matching TRBD1. V was clipped by 6 bases and J by 0 bases; unmatched bases: 8. The length of the CDR3 is 14 residues. Germline values: CDR1 DFQATT, CDR2 SNEGSKA (reference sequence). The CDR3 DNA follows: TGCAGTGCGACGACAGGGCTGAGCTCCTACGAGCAGTACTTC. Translation gives CSATTGLSSYEQYF.

As for this clonotype: The junction departs from germline at one end; a sequencing error may be responsible. The V and J genes are TRBV6-2 or TRBV6-3 and TRBJ2-1; 12 positions match TRBD2. Germline loops: CDR1 MNHEY, CDR2 SVGEGT. The CDR3 loop spans 15 amino acids. The CDR3 loop is CASRLLAGGVDDQFF. The DNA for the CDR3 is TGTGCCAGCAGACTACTAGCGGGAGGAGTGGATGATCAGTTCTTC.

This clonotype was seen repeatedly, ten times or more. The V and J genes are TRBV2 and TRBJ2-7; the match to TRBD1 covers 8 bases. The CDR3 is made up of 13 amino acids. Per germline, CDR1 SNHLY and CDR2 FYNNEI. V dropped 7 bases and J dropped 3; count of bases not matched to a gene: 5. For the CDR3, the DNA is TGTGCCAGCACATGGGACAGGAGCTACGAGCAGTACTTC. The encoded protein is CASTWDRSYEQYF. The full variable domain, in which reference TRBV2 and TRBJ2-7 provide the parts outside the CDR3, is EPEVTQTPSHQVTQMGQEVILRCVPISNHLYFYWYRQILGQKVEFLVSFYNNEISEKSEIFDDQFSVERPDGSNFTLKIRSTKLEDSAMYFCASTWDRSYEQYFGPGTRLTVT.

The chain joins TRBV15 to TRBJ2-1; perhaps TRBD2 as D (6 bases). V was shortened by 3 bases and J by 4 bases, with 16 bases between the two germline ends. Per germline, CDR1 LNHNV and CDR2 YYDKDF (reference sequence). The CDR3 length is 16 residues. CDR3 bases: TGTGCCACCAGCAGGGGACTTGCCAAGGGATACAATGAGCAGTTCTTC. Amino acid sequence: CATSRGLAKGYNEQFF.

In this sample, this clonotype turned up a few times. V gene TRBV7-8 combines with J gene TRBJ2-1; maybe TRBD2 (5 bases). Germline CDR1 and CDR2: SGHVS and FQNEAQ. This CDR3 region has 13 residues. Trimming left V 6 bases short and J 9 bases short, with 15 bases between. CDR3 in DNA: TGTGCCAGCAGACCCGGGGTAGCAGGTGAGCAGTTCTTC. As protein: CASRPGVAGEQFF.

The chain is built from TRBV28 and TRBJ2-1; the match to TRBD2 covers 10 bases. CDR3 size: 15 residues. The V gene end was trimmed by 3 bases and the J gene end by 5 bases; junction bases not matched to a gene: 4. From germline, CDR1 is MDHEN and CDR2 SYDVKM. The CDR3 protein is CASSFTLAGDNEQFF. The DNA of the CDR3 is TGTGCCAGCAGTTTCACCCTAGCGGGAGACAATGAGCAGTTCTTC.

Only a few counts were recorded for this clonotype. The chain carries TRBV15 and TRBJ2-7, with D possibly matching TRBD1 (6 bases). The CDR3 is 13 amino acids. Germline V gives CDR1 LNHNV, CDR2 YYDKDF (reference sequence). V lost 3 bases and J 3 bases, leaving 9 bases between the germline ends. The CDR3 protein is CATSSPQGYEQYF. CDR3 DNA: TGTGCCACCAGCAGCCCACAGGGCTACGAGCAGTACTTC.

The J gene is TRBJ2-5, the V gene TRBV9; D may correspond to TRBD1 or TRBD2 (5 bases each). This CDR3 spans 15 amino acids. The germline V gene has CDR1 SGDLS and CDR2 YYNGEE. V gave up 4 bases and J gave up 4 bases, with 17 bases separating them. The CDR3 DNA reads as TGTGCCAGCAGCTTGGGGACGACTGGGAGAGAGACCCAGTACTTC. Protein: CASSLGTTGRETQYF.

A word on this clonotype: Being one base from a much bigger clone, this may be a read error. The chain couples TRBV20-1 to TRBJ2-3; TRBD2 matches at 10 bases. V shed 4 bases and J 0 bases; nucleotides not matched to a gene: 10. The germline CDR1 and CDR2 sequences are DFQATT and SNEGSKA (reference sequence). The length of the CDR3 is 17 residues. CDR3 DNA: TGCAGTGCTATAACCCTGGGACTAGCGAGTAGCACAGATACGCAGTATTTT. Amino acids: CSAITLGLASSTDTQYF.

This rearrangement joins TRBV6-5 to TRBJ1-2, with D possibly being TRBD1 (5 bases). Germline V gene sequence: CDR1 MNHEY, CDR2 SVGAGI. This CDR3 comprises 16 residues. Trimming pared 11 bases from V and 0 bases from J, leaving 22 bases between. The CDR3 bases are TGTGCCGCAAGGAGGCAGGGCAGGTCAGCTAACTATGGCTACACCTTC. It translates to CAARRQGRSANYGYTF.

The chain carries TRBV7-3 and TRBJ2-2; no definite D call. Germline V gene data show CDR1 as SGHTA and CDR2 as FQGTGA. There are 14 residues in the CDR3. The V end was cut by 1 base, the J end by 6 bases, with 9 bases between. The CDR3 nucleotides read TGTGCCAGCAGCTTAATCGGGCCAGCCGGGGAGCTGTTTTTT. This encodes CASSLIGPAGELFF.

This clonotype was detected ten times or more. The chain recombines TRBV6-2 or TRBV6-3 with TRBJ2-7, with TRBD1 matching 7 bases. This CDR3 comprises 15 residues. Trimming removed 5 bases from V and 0 bases from J; junction bases left unmatched: 7. Germline lookup yields CDR1 MNHEY and CDR2 SVGEGT. CDR3 amino acids: CASSVDRSSSYEQYF. In DNA form, the CDR3 reads TGTGCCAGCAGTGTGGACAGGTCTTCCTCCTACGAGCAGTACTTC.

This clonotype was observed once. The V gene is TRBV25-1, the J gene TRBJ2-3, with D perhaps TRBD2 (7 bases). V dropped 11 bases and J dropped 5 bases, with 20 bases sitting between them. Germline V gives CDR1 MGHDK, CDR2 SYGVNS. The CDR3 spans 14 residues. The CDR3 nucleotides are TGTGCCGCAGGGGAGGGGGGGCCGATAGATACGCAGTATTTT. Its protein product is CAAGEGGPIDTQYF.

V and J are TRBV20-1 and TRBJ2-3; 11 bases fit TRBD2. The germline V gene has CDR1 DFQATT and CDR2 SNEGSKA (reference sequence). The CDR3 is made up of 13 amino acids. The V and J ends lost 6 bases and 6 bases, in that order; junction bases with no gene match: 5. As DNA, the CDR3 is TGCAGTGCCCTAGCGGGGGGAGGTGATACGCAGTATTTT. It is translated as CSALAGGGDTQYF.

Only one count was recorded for this clonotype. J is TRBJ2-2 and V is TRBV9; D ambiguous. V dropped 0 bases and J dropped 8 bases, with 8 bases sitting between them. The CDR3 loop spans 13 amino acids. CDR1 is SGDLS and CDR2 is YYNGEE in the germline V gene. The chain's CDR3 is CASSVAQQGELFF. DNA for the CDR3: TGTGCCAGCAGCGTAGCCCAACAGGGGGAGCTGTTTTTT.

This clonotype was recorded many times. V usage is TRBV11-1 and J usage is TRBJ2-5, with D maybe TRBD1 (6 bases). Per germline, CDR1 SGHAT and CDR2 FQDESV (reference sequence). The CDR3 consists of 14 residues. Trimming removed 5 bases from V and 5 bases from J, with 15 bases in between. The CDR3 sequence: CASSQGQKGETQYF. The CDR3, as DNA: TGTGCCAGCAGCCAGGGACAAAAGGGGGAGACCCAGTACTTC.

This chain connects TRBV15 to TRBJ2-1, with TRBD2 matching 12 bases. The germline V gene has CDR1 LNHNV and CDR2 YYDKDF (reference sequence). The V segment lost 3 bases and the J segment 1 base; nucleotides outside the gene matches: 13. The length of the CDR3 is 20 residues. The DNA of the CDR3 is TGTGCCACCAGCAGGGGGTTCGGAGGACTAGCGGGATCGTCCTACAATGAGCAGTTCTTC. Protein sequence: CATSRGFGGLAGSSYNEQFF. Supplemented by reference TRBV15 and TRBJ2-1, the full variable domain reads DAMVIQNPRYQVTQFGKPVTLSCSQTLNHNVMYWYQQKSSQAPKLLFHYYDKDFNNEADTPDNFQSRRPNTSFCFLDIRSPGLGDTAMYLCATSRGFGGLAGSSYNEQFFGPGTRLTVL.

The CDR3 reads CASSSSQSGQGMEETQYF. CDR3 sequence (DNA): TGTGCCAGCAGCTCGTCCCAATCAGGACAGGGTATGGAAGAGACCCAGTACTTC. V gene TRBV7-9 combines with J gene TRBJ2-5, with TRBD1 identical over 8 bases. The trim removed 4 bases at V and 3 bases at J, leaving 16 bases unmatched. This CDR3 comprises 18 residues. From germline, CDR1 is SEHNR and CDR2 FQNEAQ (reference sequence).

V is TRBV27 and J is TRBJ2-7, with D possibly matching TRBD1 (6 bases). The germline V and J ends were trimmed by 8 bases and 4 bases, with 15 bases remaining between them. CDR1 is MNHEY and CDR2 is SMNVEV in the germline V gene (reference sequence). This CDR3 region has 13 residues. In DNA, the CDR3 is TGTGCCAGCTCCGACAGGTGGCTGTACGAGCAGTACTTC. This encodes CASSDRWLYEQYF.

This clonotype was recorded at least ten times. This chain joins TRBV20-1 and TRBJ2-1; D is tentatively TRBD1 or TRBD2 (5 bases each). Germline values: CDR1 DFQATT, CDR2 SNEGSKA (reference sequence). V was shortened by 0 bases and J by 12 bases, with 21 bases between the two germline ends. The CDR3 length is 15 residues. CDR3 protein: CSARDNGADSPGQFF. The CDR3 DNA reads as TGCAGTGCTAGAGATAATGGGGCGGACTCCCCAGGGCAGTTCTTC.

The chain combines TRBV10-2 with TRBJ2-1; D unresolved. Trimming stripped 8 bases from V and 4 bases from J, with 15 bases between. Germline lookup yields CDR1 WSHSY and CDR2 SAAADI. CDR3 size: 14 residues. CDR3 amino acids: CASWTSPSYNEQFF. The CDR3 nucleotides are TGCGCCAGCTGGACGAGTCCGTCTTACAATGAGCAGTTCTTC.

The chain links TRBV5-1 to TRBJ1-1; D gene ambiguous. The CDR3 covers 14 residues. In germline, CDR1 is SGHRS, CDR2 YFSETQ. V shed 2 bases and J shed 7 bases, with 15 bases lying between them. The CDR3 reads CASSFNTLRNEAFF. DNA for the CDR3: TGCGCCAGCAGCTTCAACACCTTGAGGAATGAAGCTTTCTTT.